This passage covers 20 T cell receptor beta chains from one sample sequenced in a study of OX40 agonist ivuxolimab in advanced cancers. Sequenced by immunoSEQ multiplex PCR; TCRdb stores in-frame clones only, minus some. This sample has about 62,000 clones, with approximately 90% found just once. This specimen consisted of CD4+ or CD8+ T cells sorted from blood, obtained in a trial of the OX40 agonist ivuxolimab. These receptors were obtained from an adult with an advanced solid tumor such as melanoma, head and neck, liver or kidney cancer.

The V gene is TRBV5-6, the J gene TRBJ2-2; the D gene is possibly TRBD1 (6 bases). The V end lost 3 bases, the J end lost 0 bases, and 12 bases lay between the germline ends. This CDR3 is built from 16 residues. From germline, CDR1 is SGHDT and CDR2 YYEEEE. The CDR3 protein is CASSYLGAPNTGELFF. For the CDR3, the DNA is TGTGCCAGCAGCTATTTGGGGGCCCCGAACACCGGGGAGCTGTTTTTT.

The chain employs TRBV5-1 and TRBJ2-3; 7 bases are shared with TRBD2. Germline values: CDR1 SGHRS, CDR2 YFSETQ. V dropped 4 bases and J dropped 0; count of bases not matched to a gene: 8. The CDR3 spans 16 residues. The CDR3 region is CASSPGGSTSTDTQYF. Written as DNA, the CDR3 is TGCGCCAGCAGCCCGGGAGGCTCCACTAGCACAGATACGCAGTATTTT.

The chain joins TRBV6-5 to TRBJ2-7; D uncertain. The CDR3 runs 14 residues. V was trimmed by 5 bases and J by 9 bases, leaving 20 bases between them. CDR1 and CDR2 (germline): MNHEY, SVGAGI. The CDR3 DNA is TGTGCCAGCAGTAGGGAAGCGCTTCTAGGAACGCAGTACTTC. It encodes CASSREALLGTQYF.

The gene calls are TRBV28 and TRBJ1-5; D is ambiguous. Per the germline V gene, CDR1 is MDHEN and CDR2 is SYDVKM. This CDR3 region has 14 residues. V was shortened by 6 bases and J by 6 bases, with 15 bases between the two germline ends. The CDR3 DNA reads TGTGCCAGCAGGCCCATCGCTGGGAGTCAGCCCCAGCATTTT. Translated, it gives CASRPIAGSQPQHF.

The chain has TRBV9 and TRBJ2-3; D not resolved. This CDR3 has 13 residues. V was clipped by 0 bases and J by 4 bases, with 6 bases between them. Germline values: CDR1 SGDLS, CDR2 YYNGEE. The CDR3 region has the DNA TGTGCCAGCAGCGTAGGAACCCCAGATACGCAGTATTTT. Translating it yields CASSVGTPDTQYF. Drawing the rest from reference TRBV9 and TRBJ2-3, the complete variable domain is DSGVTQTPKHLITATGQRVTLRCSPRSGDLSVYWYQQSLDQGLQFLIQYYNGEERAKGNILERFSAQQFPDLHSELNLSSLELGDSALYFCASSVGTPDTQYFGPGTRLTVL.

This sequence joins TRBV5-5 and TRBJ1-3; TRBD1 matches at 7 bases. The CDR3 sequence is 14 residues long. Germline-derived CDR1 and CDR2 are SGHKS and YYEKEE (reference sequence). V lost 2 bases, J lost 4 bases, and 3 bases stayed unmatched. As DNA, the CDR3 is TGTGCCAGCAGCTTTAGGACAGGAGGAAACACCATATATTTT. Amino acid sequence: CASSFRTGGNTIYF.

The V call is TRBV7-3, the J call TRBJ2-1; TRBD2 agrees at 9 bases. The CDR3 sequence is 15 residues long. V dropped 3 bases and J dropped 2; count of bases not matched to a gene: 2. Germline loops: CDR1 SGHTA, CDR2 FQGTGA. The CDR3 DNA is TGTGCCAGCAGCTTGGCTAGCGGGGCCTACAATGAGCAGTTCTTC. Translation gives CASSLASGAYNEQFF.

The chain has TRBV30 and TRBJ2-7, with D perhaps matching TRBD1 (6 bases). This CDR3 comprises 14 residues. Germline values: CDR1 GTSNPN, CDR2 SVGIG (reference sequence). Trimming took 3 bases from V and 2 from J, leaving 14 bases between them. The CDR3: CAWRPGTQTYEQYF. In nucleotides, the CDR3 is TGTGCCTGGAGACCCGGGACACAGACCTACGAGCAGTACTTC.

CDR3 amino acids: CASSFPGTMNTEAFF. The DNA for the CDR3 is TGTGCCAGCAGCTTCCCCGGGACAATGAACACTGAAGCTTTCTTT. The rearrangement uses TRBV7-8 and TRBJ1-1, with a tentative D call TRBD1 (6 bases). The V gene lost 3 bases and the J gene lost 0 bases, with 11 bases spanning the gap. CDR1 and CDR2 (germline): SGHVS, FQNEAQ. The CDR3 length is 15 residues.

With respect to this clone: Relative to the germline gene, one junction end is altered; a read error may explain this. The chain joins TRBV6-4 to TRBJ2-7, with D tentatively TRBD1 or TRBD2 (5 bases each). The CDR3 has 13 amino acids. Germline CDR1 and CDR2: MRHNA and SNTAGT. CDR3 in DNA: TGTGCCTGCAGCCTAGGGACCCCTGGGGAGCAGTACTTC. Its protein product is CACSLGTPGEQYF.

This clone was seen only a few times. The chain is built from TRBV10-3 and TRBJ1-1; 9 bases match TRBD1. The germline CDR1 and CDR2 sequences are ENHRY and SYGVKD. V lost 2 bases and J lost 1; bases outside the gene matches: 2. The CDR3 contains 15 residues. The CDR3 spells CAISETGQGNTEAFF. The DNA for the CDR3 is TGTGCCATCAGTGAGACGGGACAGGGGAACACTGAAGCTTTCTTT.

This clone came up a few times. CDR3 DNA: TGTGCCAGCAGGGACCTCTCCTACGAGCAGTACTTC. It specifies CASRDLSYEQYF. V usage is TRBV28 and J usage is TRBJ2-7; D unclear. From germline, CDR1 is MDHEN and CDR2 SYDVKM. Trimming removed 6 bases at V and 0 bases at J, with 6 bases between. This CDR3 contains 12 residues. Using reference TRBV28 and TRBJ2-7 for the parts outside the CDR3, the full variable domain is DVKVTQSSRYLVKRTGEKVFLECVQDMDHENMFWYRQDPGLGLRLIYFSYDVKMKEKGDIPEGYSVSREKKERFSLILESASTNQTSMYLCASRDLSYEQYFGPGTRLTVT.

This clone has more than one count but fewer than ten. The chain combines TRBV6-1 with TRBJ2-7; 7 positions match TRBD1. Germline loops: CDR1 MNHNS, CDR2 SASEGT. CDR3 size: 15 residues. J lost 3 bases, V lost 4 bases, and 9 bases had no gene match. In nucleotides, the CDR3 is TGTGCCAGCAGTGCTATGACAGGGAACTACTACGAGCAGTACTTC. Translated, it gives CASSAMTGNYYEQYF.

The rearrangement joins TRBV30 to TRBJ2-7; D ambiguous. The CDR3 length is 14 residues. Trimming removed 0 bases at V and 6 bases at J, with 15 bases between. Germline CDR1 reads GTSNPN; CDR2 reads SVGIG (reference sequence). The CDR3 region has the DNA TGTGCCTGGAGTGTACATGGTTTAGCAGTCGAGCAGTACTTC. It yields the protein CAWSVHGLAVEQYF.

The chain employs TRBV7-8 and TRBJ2-7; TRBD2 matches at 10 bases. This CDR3 has 15 residues. Germline V gene sequence: CDR1 SGHVS, CDR2 FQNEAQ. J was trimmed by 3 bases and V by 4 bases; bases with no gene match: 6. CDR3 loop: CASSSLAGDLYEQYF. In DNA, the CDR3 is TGTGCCAGCAGCTCCCTAGCGGGGGACCTCTACGAGCAGTACTTC.

In this sample, this clone turned up a few times. The chain combines TRBV2 with TRBJ1-5; 7 positions agree with TRBD1. The CDR3 consists of 13 residues. The germline V gene encodes CDR1 SNHLY and CDR2 FYNNEI. The V and J ends lost 6 bases and 6 bases, in that order; junction bases with no gene match: 5. CDR3 sequence (DNA): TGTGCCAGCAGAGACACAGGGGTTCAGCCCCAGCATTTT. As protein: CASRDTGVQPQHF. Full variable domain (missing parts from reference TRBV2 and TRBJ1-5): EPEVTQTPSHQVTQMGQEVILRCVPISNHLYFYWYRQILGQKVEFLVSFYNNEISEKSEIFDDQFSVERPDGSNFTLKIRSTKLEDSAMYFCASRDTGVQPQHFGDGTRLSIL.

This clone was detected once. V is TRBV7-8 and J is TRBJ2-7; D could derive from TRBD1 or TRBD2 (5 bases each). Per germline, CDR1 SGHVS and CDR2 FQNEAQ. Trimming left V 5 bases short and J 0 bases short, with 11 bases between. The CDR3 consists of 14 residues. The CDR3 spells CASSKGTASYEQYF. CDR3 nucleotide sequence: TGTGCCAGCAGCAAAGGGACGGCCTCCTACGAGCAGTACTTC.

The V gene is TRBV7-3, the J gene TRBJ2-5, with TRBD2 matching over 7 bases. J was trimmed by 6 bases and V by 0 bases; bases with no gene match: 4. The germline CDR1 and CDR2 sequences are SGHTA and FQGTGA. CDR3 length: 14 amino acids. CDR3: CASSLTGEGKTQYF. The CDR3, as DNA: TGTGCCAGCAGCTTAACGGGGGAGGGAAAGACCCAGTACTTC.

This chain links TRBV5-1 with TRBJ2-2, with 8 bases identical to TRBD1. Trimming at V came to 4 bases and at J to 5 bases, leaving 7 bases not matched to a gene. Per the germline V gene, CDR1 is SGHRS and CDR2 is YFSETQ. This CDR3 contains 15 residues. The CDR3 spells CASSPGQGQTGELFF. Written as DNA, the CDR3 is TGCGCCAGCAGCCCAGGACAGGGTCAAACCGGGGAGCTGTTTTTT.

The V call is TRBV28, the J call TRBJ1-6; maybe TRBD1 (5 bases). Deletions cut 8 bases from V and 7 bases from J, with 15 bases between. The CDR3 contains 14 residues. In germline, CDR1 is MDHEN, CDR2 SYDVKM. CDR3 in DNA: TGTGCCAGCTCCTCCCCAGGGCTAAATTCACCCCTCCACTTT. This sequence encodes CASSSPGLNSPLHF.